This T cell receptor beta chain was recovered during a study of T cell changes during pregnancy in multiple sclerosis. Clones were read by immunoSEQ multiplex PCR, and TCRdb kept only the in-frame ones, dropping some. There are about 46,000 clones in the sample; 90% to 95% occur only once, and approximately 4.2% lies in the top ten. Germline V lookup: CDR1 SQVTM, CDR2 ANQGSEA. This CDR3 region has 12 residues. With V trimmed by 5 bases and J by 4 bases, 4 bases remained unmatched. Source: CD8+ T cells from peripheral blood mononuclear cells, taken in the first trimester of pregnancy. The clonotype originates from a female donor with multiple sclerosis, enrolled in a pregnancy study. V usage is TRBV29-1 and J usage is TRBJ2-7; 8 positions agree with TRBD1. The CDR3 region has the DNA TGCAGCGTTAGACAGGGGCAGTACGAGCAGTACTTC. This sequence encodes CSVRQGQYEQYF.